The 5 T cell receptor beta chains listed next were all sequenced from one sample in a study of blood T cell repertoires in COVID-19 (dated by TCRdb to 2018 to 2020). Library prep was done by the immunoSEQ multiplex PCR assay. TCRdb stores this immuneACCESS table with in-frame sequences only. Part of the clones is absent; in the studies checked, under half of the shortfall reflects unresolved V genes, and no reason is known for the rest. This sample gives 150,000 to 200,000 clones in total; about 79% of them show up just once. Approximately 26% of the sample lies in the top ten. Sequenced input: peripheral blood. These receptors originate from an older woman with acute or convalescent COVID-19.

The DNA for the CDR3 is TGTGCCAGCCGGGACAGGGGGAGGGGAAATAATGAAAAACTGTTTTTT. Translated, it gives CASRDRGRGNNEKLFF. The V call is TRBV19, the J call TRBJ1-4; 11 bases fit TRBD1. Unmatched junction bases numbered 10, after V lost 9 bases and J lost 4 bases. The CDR3 runs to 16 residues. The germline gives CDR1 LNHDA, CDR2 SQIVND (reference sequence).

The chain employs TRBV18 and TRBJ1-5; no firm D call. The germline gives CDR1 KGHSH, CDR2 LQKENI. The CDR3 has 15 amino acids. V was pared by 5 bases and J by 3 bases, with 14 bases between. The CDR3 DNA reads TGTGCCAGCTCAATTGGATCCGGGGTCAATCAGCCCCAGCATTTT. Protein: CASSIGSGVNQPQHF.

V and J are TRBV6-5 and TRBJ2-1, with a weak D call TRBD1 (6 bases). The germline V and J ends were trimmed by 7 bases and 4 bases, with 14 bases remaining between them. The CDR3 runs to 14 residues. CDR1 and CDR2 (germline): MNHEY, SVGAGI. The CDR3 loop reads CASNPGQTYNEQFF. The CDR3 nucleotides are TGTGCCAGCAACCCGGGACAAACGTACAATGAGCAGTTCTTC.

This chain connects TRBV10-3 to TRBJ2-3; TRBD1 agrees at 10 bases. From germline, CDR1 is ENHRY and CDR2 SYGVKD. The CDR3 is made up of 14 amino acids. V dropped 6 bases and J dropped 4; count of bases not matched to a gene: 4. CDR3 loop: CAISGGTGADTQYF. The CDR3 DNA is TGTGCCATCAGCGGGGGGACAGGGGCAGATACGCAGTATTTT.

The V gene is TRBV18, the J gene TRBJ2-5; possible D gene TRBD1, 6 bases. CDR3 length: 18 amino acids. Germline loops: CDR1 KGHSH, CDR2 LQKENI. The V end lost 2 bases, the J end lost 1 base, and 20 bases lay between the germline ends. The CDR3 sequence is CASSPSPRSGTLQETQYF. CDR3 DNA: TGTGCCAGCTCACCATCCCCCCGATCCGGGACACTCCAAGAGACCCAGTACTTC.